This T cell receptor (beta chain) originates from a study of early T cells in non-severe SARS-CoV-2 infection. Background on the study: Investigators sequenced bulk RNA drawn from unsorted whole blood, and chains remained unpaired.

The CDR3 covers 13 residues. V was trimmed by 6 bases and J by 7 bases, leaving 12 bases between them. Per the germline V gene, CDR1 is MGHDK and CDR2 is SYGVNS. The library protocol tagged individual cDNA molecules with unique molecular identifiers. TCRdb called the 5' RACE reads again in MiXCR, with one record for every CDR3 protein. The sample yields tens of thousands of distinct CDR3 sequences, around 14% seen once. The TCR originated in an adult who was a healthcare worker with PCR-confirmed SARS-CoV-2 infection or an uninfected control (not recorded which). V is TRBV25-1 and J is TRBJ2-2; unclear D gene. Sequences were obtained from whole blood. CDR3 coding DNA: TGTGCCAGCAGCCGATCCGTAGGCGGGGAGCTGTTTTTT. It specifies CASSRSVGGELFF.